Only one count was recorded for the clone carrying this T cell receptor (beta chain). Alpha- and beta-chain coverage of first-strand cDNA came from TRAV- and TRBV-specific primers. Amplification, which lasted 15 to 20 PCR cycles, used a constant-region primer and V-primer adapter to amplify TCRs. TCRdb reprocessed the reads via MiXCR and lists one record per CDR3 protein. The table shows about 82,000 distinct CDR3 sequences, with 18% occurring only once. This entry is derived from a study of low-dose radiotherapy and immunotherapy resistance in tumors. Study at large: Cohort 1 was given 0.5 Gy fractions every 2 weeks, 6.5 Gy in total. Each patient was administered nivolumab intravenously at 240 mg, which was a flat dose, every two weeks, along with intravenous ipilimumab at 1 mg/kg every six weeks.

Described time point: before trial treatment. Ipilimumab, nivolumab, aspirin, low-dose cyclophosphamide and low-dose radiotherapy were administered to donors. Eligibility criteria specified advanced solid malignancies devoid of tumor-infiltrating lymphocytes. V was cut by 4 bases and J by 3 bases, with 17 bases left in between. The CDR3 extends over 16 amino acids. CDR1 is ENHRY, CDR2 SYGVKD, per germline. Material: PBMCs, obtained before treatment. The receptor's source is a male donor with prostate cancer. The chain links TRBV10-3 to TRBJ2-3; perhaps D is TRBD1 or TRBD2 (6 bases each). CDR3 nucleotides: TGTGCCATCAGTGCTAGGGACACCGGGAGTACAGATACGCAGTATTTT. Translating it yields CAISARDTGSTDTQYF.